The 28 T cell receptor beta chains listed next were all sequenced from one sample in a study of blood T cell repertoires in COVID-19. Assay used: immunoSEQ multiplex PCR; TCRdb lists only in-frame clones, some missing. The sample lists some 210,000 clones, roughly 92% occurring once. Sequencing input: peripheral blood. These receptors were collected from a man in his 60s with COVID-19, enrolled during active disease.

The chain joins TRBV4-1 to TRBJ2-7, with 11 bases matching TRBD2. Germline V gene data show CDR1 as MGHRA and CDR2 as YSYEKL. There are 16 residues in the CDR3. Trimming cost V 2 bases and J 0 bases; bases outside gene matches: 3. CDR3 sequence (DNA): TGCGCCAGCAGCCAAATTACTAGCGGGGGCTCCTACGAGCAGTACTTC. Encoded protein: CASSQITSGGSYEQYF.

Comment on this clone: One end of the junction does not line up with germline, which may come from a read error. This CDR3 reads CAIKGTEPSIDTQYF. In DNA, the CDR3 is TGTGCCATCAAGGGGACAGAACCTAGCATAGATACGCAGTATTTT. This chain connects TRBV6-4 to TRBJ2-3; TRBD1 matches 7 bases. Germline CDR1 reads MRHNA; CDR2 reads SNTAGT. This CDR3 contains 15 residues.

This clone was seen just once. J is TRBJ2-3 and V is TRBV19, with 10 bases that match TRBD1. The CDR3 spans 14 residues. Germline V gene lookup returns CDR1 LNHDA and CDR2 SQIVND (reference sequence). Trimming at V came to 8 bases and at J to 3 bases, leaving 5 bases not matched to a gene. The CDR3 sequence: CASSWTGGTDTQYF. The CDR3 nucleotides read TGTGCCAGTTCCTGGACAGGGGGTACAGATACGCAGTATTTT.

This chain joins TRBV5-1 and TRBJ2-3; D gene ambiguous. The CDR3 consists of 12 residues. The V end was cut by 4 bases, the J end by 2 bases, with 5 bases between. Per germline, CDR1 SGHRS and CDR2 YFSETQ. The CDR3 here is CASSLFTDTQYF. The CDR3 region has the DNA TGCGCCAGCAGCCTATTCACAGATACGCAGTATTTT.

The chain is built from TRBV2 and TRBJ1-1; TRBD1 might be the D (5 bases). The germline gives CDR1 SNHLY, CDR2 FYNNEI. The CDR3 contains 10 residues. Trimming removed 6 bases from V and 8 bases from J, with 7 bases in between. The CDR3 bases are TGTGCCAGCAGAGCAGGGGAAGCTTTCTTT. It is translated as CASRAGEAFF.

This CDR3 is CASSVAGTGESYEQYF. CDR3 DNA: TGTGCCAGCAGCGTAGCCGGGACAGGGGAGAGTTACGAGCAGTACTTC. The chain couples TRBV9 to TRBJ2-7; TRBD1 matches 10 bases. The length of the CDR3 is 16 residues. V was pared by 0 bases and J by 4 bases, with 7 bases of the junction left unmatched. Per the germline V gene, CDR1 is SGDLS and CDR2 is YYNGEE. The variable domain in full, completed from reference TRBV9 and TRBJ2-7, reads DSGVTQTPKHLITATGQRVTLRCSPRSGDLSVYWYQQSLDQGLQFLIQYYNGEERAKGNILERFSAQQFPDLHSELNLSSLELGDSALYFCASSVAGTGESYEQYFGPGTRLTVT.

The chain is built from TRBV11-1 and TRBJ1-2; 8 positions match TRBD1. V lost 7 bases and J lost 8; bases outside the gene matches: 15. CDR3 size: 15 residues. CDR1 and CDR2 (germline): SGHAT, FQDESV (reference sequence). The CDR3, as DNA: TGTGCCAGCAAGGACCAAGGGACAGGCCCAGGCGGCTACACCTTC. Its protein is CASKDQGTGPGGYTF.

The V call is TRBV5-5, the J call TRBJ2-2; maybe TRBD2 (5 bases). The CDR3 runs 15 residues. V gave up 0 bases and J gave up 4 bases, with 10 bases separating them. Germline CDR1 SGHKS, CDR2 YYEKEE (reference sequence). The CDR3 reads CASSLGYGVTGELFF. CDR3 bases: TGTGCCAGCAGCTTGGGTTACGGGGTCACCGGGGAGCTGTTTTTT.

V gene TRBV10-3 combines with J gene TRBJ2-5, with 8 nucleotides matching TRBD2. Germline CDR1 and CDR2: ENHRY and SYGVKD. The length of the CDR3 is 15 residues. The ends lost 9 bases at V and 5 bases at J; junction bases unmatched: 14. The CDR3 DNA reads as TGTGCCATAGGAAGCGGGGGCCTCCGTCAGGAGACCCAGTACTTC. Protein product: CAIGSGGLRQETQYF.

V gene TRBV7-9 combines with J gene TRBJ2-7; 9 bases align to TRBD1. Germline V gives CDR1 SEHNR, CDR2 FQNEAQ (reference sequence). Trimming cost V 5 bases and J 2 bases; bases outside gene matches: 7. The length of the CDR3 is 15 residues. CDR3 in amino acids: CASSPGTGNPYEQYF. As DNA, the CDR3 is TGTGCCAGCAGCCCAGGGACAGGGAACCCCTACGAGCAGTACTTC.

The rearrangement joins TRBV6-5 to TRBJ1-5, with D tentatively TRBD1 (6 bases). Germline values: CDR1 MNHEY, CDR2 SVGAGI. V lost 6 bases and J 3 bases, leaving 15 bases between the germline ends. CDR3 size: 15 residues. This CDR3 is CASRKRTADNQPQHF. CDR3 nucleotide sequence: TGTGCCAGCAGGAAGAGGACAGCGGACAATCAGCCCCAGCATTTT.

The chain uses TRBV3-1 (or the pseudogene TRBV3-2) and TRBJ1-6; D gene unclear. V lost 3 bases and J 9 bases, leaving 12 bases between the germline ends. CDR1 is LGHDT and CDR2 is YNNKEL in the germline V gene (reference sequence). CDR3 length equals 14 residues. The CDR3 spells CASSHGELGSPLHF. The CDR3 DNA reads as TGTGCCAGCAGCCATGGAGAACTGGGTTCACCCCTCCACTTT.

The chain combines TRBV5-1 with TRBJ2-1; D is ambiguous. The CDR3 covers 15 residues. V lost 4 bases to trimming and J lost 0 bases, with 11 bases between them. Germline lookup yields CDR1 SGHRS and CDR2 YFSETQ. CDR3 DNA: TGCGCCAGCAGCATTACACAAAGCTCCTACAATGAGCAGTTCTTC. Translated, it gives CASSITQSSYNEQFF.

Of note for this clone: One end of the junction does not line up with germline, which may come from a read error. The rearrangement links TRBV10-3 to TRBJ1-5, with TRBD1 matching over 9 bases. Germline V gene sequence: CDR1 ENHRY, CDR2 SYGVKD. The CDR3 is 12 residues long. The CDR3 spells CAVRTGDQPQHF. The CDR3 bases are TGTGCCGTCAGGACAGGGGATCAGCCCCAGCATTTT.

This clone was detected once. The chain combines TRBV14 with TRBJ1-1, with D possibly matching TRBD1 (5 bases). The germline gives CDR1 SGHDN, CDR2 FVKESK. CDR3 length: 13 residues. V was cut by 3 bases and J by 6 bases, with 11 bases left in between. CDR3 in amino acids: CASSQQRGAEAFF. The CDR3 DNA reads as TGTGCCAGCAGCCAGCAACGGGGGGCTGAAGCTTTCTTT.

The V gene is TRBV6-2 or TRBV6-3, the J gene TRBJ2-1; no clear D gene. With 5 bases removed from V and 5 bases from J, the gap between germline ends came to 7 bases. The CDR3 consists of 12 residues. Germline V gives CDR1 MNHEY, CDR2 SVGEGT. The CDR3 region is CASSLSNNEQFF. The CDR3 nucleotides are TGTGCCAGCAGTCTTAGCAACAATGAGCAGTTCTTC.

This chain uses TRBV5-4 with TRBJ1-4; 7 bases agree with TRBD1. V trimming: 4 bases; J trimming: 8 bases; junction bases outside the gene matches: 14. Germline CDR1 reads SGHNT; CDR2 reads YYREEE (reference sequence). The CDR3 runs to 16 residues. The CDR3 here is CASSDRQGRTREKLFF. CDR3 DNA: TGTGCCAGCAGCGATAGACAGGGTCGTACTCGGGAAAAACTGTTTTTT.

V usage is TRBV6-5 and J usage is TRBJ2-2; D unclear. The germline V gene has CDR1 MNHEY and CDR2 SVGAGI. CDR3 length equals 12 residues. Trimming shortened V by 2 bases and J by 6 bases, and 4 bases separated the two germline ends. CDR3 in amino acids: CASSYQAGELFF. DNA of the CDR3: TGTGCCAGCAGTTACCAGGCCGGGGAGCTGTTTTTT.

This rearrangement joins TRBV30 to TRBJ1-6; 7 bases are shared with TRBD1. Losses at the gene ends were 6 bases for V and 9 bases for J; bases not matched to a gene: 23. The CDR3 consists of 18 residues. CDR1 and CDR2 (germline): GTSNPN, SVGIG (reference sequence). The DNA for the CDR3 is TGTGCCTGCACCATGAGGGCAATATCCGGGACAGCTTTTTCACCCCTCCACTTT. It encodes CACTMRAISGTAFSPLHF.

This rearrangement joins TRBV21-1 to TRBJ1-5; TRBD1 is taken as the D call from the table, unchecked against the DNA. TRBV21-1 is a recognized pseudogene. CDR3 size: 14 residues. The CDR3 nucleotides are TGTGCCAGCAGCACCCACAGGGTAAATCAGCCCCAGCATTTT. Amino acids: CASSTHRVNQPQHF.

This clone was seen once. V gene TRBV5-1 combines with J gene TRBJ1-3; 9 bases agree with TRBD1. Germline-derived CDR1 and CDR2 are SGHRS and YFSETQ. Trimming cost V 4 bases and J 0 bases; bases outside gene matches: 5. The CDR3 is 16 amino acids. CDR3 coding DNA: TGCGCCAGCAGCGTTGGGACAGGGCTCTCTGGAAACACCATATATTTT. It codes for CASSVGTGLSGNTIYF.

The chain couples TRBV28 to TRBJ1-2; the D is unclear. The length of the CDR3 is 14 residues. V gave up 4 bases and J gave up 2 bases, with 11 bases separating them. Germline V lookup: CDR1 MDHEN, CDR2 SYDVKM. The CDR3 loop reads CASSSPRSNYGYTF. CDR3 nucleotides: TGTGCCAGCAGTTCTCCGAGGTCCAACTATGGCTACACCTTC.

The rearrangement links TRBV19 to TRBJ1-6; D possibly corresponds to TRBD1 (6 bases). The ends were cut back, 2 bases at V and 14 bases at J, with 28 bases in the middle. Germline loops: CDR1 LNHDA, CDR2 SQIVND (reference sequence). The CDR3 is 18 residues long. CDR3 sequence (DNA): TGTGCCAGTAGTATATTTGGATTACCGGGACACGGAATAGTGGCCCTCCACTTT. Its protein is CASSIFGLPGHGIVALHF.

This clone was detected once. CDR3 sequence (DNA): TGTGCCAGAAGCTCCCTGCCGGGACAGGGATTATTGCATTATGGAAACACCATATATTTT. Encoded protein: CARSSLPGQGLLHYGNTIYF. The chain employs TRBV5-3 and TRBJ1-3; 9 bases match TRBD1. TRBV5-3 is an open reading frame whose function is uncertain. After removal of 3 bases from V and 3 bases from J, the junction contained 19 bases not matched to a gene. The CDR3 covers 20 residues.

The genes are TRBV7-6 and TRBJ2-7; D may be TRBD2 (6 bases). The V gene's germline CDR1 is SGHVS and CDR2 FNYEAQ. V dropped 5 bases and J dropped 5 bases, with 19 bases sitting between them. CDR3 length: 15 amino acids. DNA of the CDR3: TGTGCCAGCAGCCCCGCCGGCGGGGTAAAAAACGAGCAGTACTTC. Its protein product is CASSPAGGVKNEQYF.

J is TRBJ2-7 and V is TRBV25-1; perhaps TRBD1 as D (8 bases). Per germline, CDR1 MGHDK and CDR2 SYGVNS. The CDR3 is 13 residues long. The V end lost 4 bases, the J end lost 7 bases, and 14 bases lay between the germline ends. The CDR3 nucleotides are TGTGCCAGCAGTGCGGGGGGACAGGTAGAGCAGTACTTC. Protein sequence: CASSAGGQVEQYF.

The chain recombines TRBV9 with TRBJ2-7; 11 bases map to TRBD2. Germline values: CDR1 SGDLS, CDR2 YYNGEE. The length of the CDR3 is 14 residues. Losses at the gene ends were 4 bases for V and 4 bases for J; bases not matched to a gene: 4. The CDR3 spells CASSPGLAGYEQYF. In nucleotides, the CDR3 is TGTGCCAGCAGCCCTGGACTAGCGGGTTACGAGCAGTACTTC.

The V call is TRBV6-2 or TRBV6-3, the J call TRBJ2-3; TRBD1 aligns across 7 bases. The CDR3 is 17 amino acids. CDR1 and CDR2 from the germline V gene are MNHEY and SVGEGT. V trimming: 2 bases; J trimming: 5 bases; junction bases outside the gene matches: 13. The CDR3 spells CASSYGALDRFRDTQYF. CDR3 nucleotides: TGTGCCAGCAGTTACGGGGCCCTGGACAGGTTCCGAGATACGCAGTATTTT.